This record looks at one T cell receptor beta chain sequence and its context. TCRdb used MiXCR to reprocess the 5' RACE reads, holding one entry per CDR3 protein. The sample has more than 25,000 distinct CDR3 sequences; over 7.5% are singletons. These data originate in a study of chronic HIV infection and antiretroviral therapy. CDR3 length: 14 amino acids. Germline CDR1 and CDR2: SGDLS and YYNGEE. V dropped 0 bases and J dropped 1 base, with 7 bases sitting between them. The V gene is TRBV9, the J gene TRBJ1-1; D might be TRBD1 (5 bases). This receptor was identified in an adult who had HIV and had not received antiretroviral therapy, or was an uninfected healthy control (not recorded which). The sequencing input was peripheral blood. The CDR3 sequence: CASSVGGRNTEAFF. Here the CDR3 DNA reads TGTGCCAGCAGCGTAGGGGGGAGGAACACTGAAGCTTTCTTT.